Sequencing of this TCR beta chain was carried out in a study of blood T cell repertoires in COVID-19. Turning to the study itself: T cells, B-cell-depleted T cells, or PBMCs provided the cDNA or gDNA that served as material.

The CDR3 loop spans 15 amino acids. Per the germline V gene, CDR1 is SGHRS and CDR2 is YFSETQ. Trimming removed 7 bases from V and 8 bases from J, with 22 bases in between. Allocation to cohorts depended on clinical history reported by the participants. All recovered Cohort 3 donors got two negative PCRs, got clearance, or saw symptom resolution. Measured with immunoSEQ multiplex PCR; TCRdb has only the in-frame clones, and not every one. The repertoire includes just over 300,000 clones, 65% to 90% of them detected once, and 3.5% to 4.5% sits in the top ten. This clone was counted only a few times. This chain joins TRBV5-1 and TRBJ2-1; no clear D gene. The clonotype originates from a man aged 30-40 years who had recovered from COVID-19. The sample was PBMCs or T cells enriched from blood (not recorded which). The chain's CDR3 is CASLRSLPTLDEQFF. CDR3 DNA: TGCGCCAGCCTACGGAGTTTACCCACATTGGATGAGCAGTTCTTC.